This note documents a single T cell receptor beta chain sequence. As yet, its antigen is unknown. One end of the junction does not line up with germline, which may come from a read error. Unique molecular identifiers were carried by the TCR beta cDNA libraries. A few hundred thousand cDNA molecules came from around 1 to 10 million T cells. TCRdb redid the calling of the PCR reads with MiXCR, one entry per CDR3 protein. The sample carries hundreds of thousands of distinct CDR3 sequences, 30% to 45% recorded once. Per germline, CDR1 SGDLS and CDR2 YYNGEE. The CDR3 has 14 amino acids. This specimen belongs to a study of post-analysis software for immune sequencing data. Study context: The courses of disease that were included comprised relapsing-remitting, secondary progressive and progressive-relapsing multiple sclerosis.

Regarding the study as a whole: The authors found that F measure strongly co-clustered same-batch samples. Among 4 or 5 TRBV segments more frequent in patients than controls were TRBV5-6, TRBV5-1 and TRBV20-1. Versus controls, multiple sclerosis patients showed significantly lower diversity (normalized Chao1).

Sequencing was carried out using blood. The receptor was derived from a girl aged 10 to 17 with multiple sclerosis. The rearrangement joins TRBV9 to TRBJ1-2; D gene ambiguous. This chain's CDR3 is CASSVGSANYGHTF. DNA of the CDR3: TGTGCCAGCAGCGTAGGATCGGCTAACTATGGCCACACCTTC.